What follows is one T cell receptor (beta chain) and its context. The germline V and J ends were trimmed by 5 bases and 5 bases, with 16 bases remaining between them. The V gene's germline CDR1 is SGHRS and CDR2 YFSETQ. CDR3 length: 14 amino acids. This record comes from a study of control samples from healthy donors and cancer patients. Sequencing was performed with immunoSEQ multiplex PCR; in TCRdb, only in-frame clones are kept and a portion is missing. The table includes roughly 95,000 clones, about 91% detected once. This TCR was recovered from a man aged 25-45 years in good health. The chain recombines TRBV5-1 with TRBJ1-1, with D possibly matching TRBD1 (5 bases). Source material: blood. The CDR3 loop reads CASSLDIIGTEAFF. The CDR3 DNA reads TGCGCCAGCAGTCTGGACATAATAGGGACTGAAGCTTTCTTT.